One sample yielded the 10 T cell receptor beta chains listed below, sequenced in a study of blood T cell repertoires in COVID-19. TCRdb's table, derived via immunoSEQ multiplex PCR, lists solely in-frame clones and lacks some. The sample includes 250,000 to 300,000 clones, 88% of them seen just once. Sequences were obtained from peripheral blood. The origin of the receptors is a woman under 40 with acute or convalescent COVID-19.

V is TRBV19 and J is TRBJ2-2; possibly TRBD1 for D (6 bases). Trimming stripped 7 bases from V and 6 bases from J, with 15 bases between. The CDR3 is 14 amino acids. Germline lookup yields CDR1 LNHDA and CDR2 SQIVND (reference sequence). The CDR3: CASTPQGTPGELFF. The CDR3 nucleotides read TGTGCCAGTACCCCGCAGGGGACACCCGGGGAGCTGTTTTTT.

The CDR3 nucleotides are TGTGCCAGCAGGGAGGAACCTGCCGAGCAGTACTTC. This encodes CASREEPAEQYF. This chain uses TRBV6-6 with TRBJ2-7; D is perhaps TRBD2 (5 bases). This CDR3 comprises 12 residues. Germline CDR1 and CDR2: MNHNY and SVGAGI (reference sequence). Trimming pared 6 bases from V and 6 bases from J, leaving 12 bases between.

This clone turned up a few times. The V gene is TRBV5-5, the J gene TRBJ1-3; unclear D gene. V dropped 0 bases and J dropped 0 bases, with 7 bases sitting between them. Germline lookup yields CDR1 SGHKS and CDR2 YYEKEE (reference sequence). CDR3 size: 15 residues. CDR3 amino acids: CASSLDTSSGNTIYF. Here the CDR3 DNA reads TGTGCCAGCAGCTTGGACACTAGCTCTGGAAACACCATATATTTT.

As DNA, the CDR3 is TGTGCCAGCAGTGACTCGGCGGAAACCGGGGAGCTGTTTTTT. Its translation: CASSDSAETGELFF. The chain combines TRBV6-4 with TRBJ2-2; D gene ambiguous. V gave up 0 bases and J gave up 5 bases, with 7 bases separating them. The CDR3 spans 14 residues. The V gene's germline CDR1 is MRHNA and CDR2 SNTAGT.

This chain connects TRBV5-4 to TRBJ2-7; 8 positions agree with TRBD1. This CDR3 is 13 amino acids long. Germline-derived CDR1 and CDR2 are SGHNT and YYREEE (reference sequence). The trim removed 6 bases at V and 5 bases at J, leaving 7 bases unmatched. DNA of the CDR3: TGTGCCAGCACCATGGACAGGGTCAACGAGCAGTACTTC. Translation gives CASTMDRVNEQYF.

The chain has TRBV7-2 and TRBJ2-7; TRBD2 agrees at 10 bases. V gave up 5 bases and J gave up 3 bases; unmatched junction bases: 10. The CDR3 contains 16 residues. Germline-derived CDR1 and CDR2 are SGHTA and FQGNSA. The CDR3 reads CASSLPRAGGYYEQYF. The CDR3 DNA follows: TGTGCCAGCAGCCTACCACGAGCGGGAGGGTACTACGAGCAGTACTTC.

CDR3 nucleotides: TGTGCCAGTAGTATCGGGACAGGGGAATTCTATGGCTACACCTTC. As protein: CASSIGTGEFYGYTF. The chain recombines TRBV19 with TRBJ1-2, with 10 positions matching TRBD1. Germline V gene sequence: CDR1 LNHDA, CDR2 SQIVND (reference sequence). Germline trimming cut 3 bases from V and 4 bases from J; bases unmatched to any gene: 5. This CDR3 has 15 amino acids. Full variable domain (outside the CDR3, taken from reference TRBV19 and TRBJ1-2): DGGITQSPKYLFRKEGQNVTLSCEQNLNHDAMYWYRQDPGQGLRLIYYSQIVNDFQKGDIAEGYSVSREKKESFPLTVTSAQKNPTAFYLCASSIGTGEFYGYTFGSGTRLTVV.

The chain is built from TRBV10-3 and TRBJ2-7; a possible D gene is TRBD1 (5 bases). Germline CDR1 reads ENHRY; CDR2 reads SYGVKD. The CDR3 extends over 16 amino acids. V dropped 0 bases and J dropped 2 bases, with 14 bases sitting between them. The CDR3 region has the DNA TGTGCCATCAGTGAGTCAGGAAGGGGAATGACCTACGAGCAGTACTTC. Its translation: CAISESGRGMTYEQYF.

The chain is built from TRBV6-2 or TRBV6-3 and TRBJ1-1; maybe TRBD1 (5 bases). CDR3 length equals 16 residues. Per the germline V gene, CDR1 is MNHEY and CDR2 is SVGEGT. Trimming stripped 2 bases from V and 4 bases from J, with 17 bases between. The CDR3: CASSYPRQRSSTEAFF. The CDR3 DNA is TGTGCCAGCAGTTACCCCCGACAGAGATCGAGCACTGAAGCTTTCTTT.

The chain joins TRBV29-1 to TRBJ2-7; 9 bases match TRBD1. This CDR3 contains 13 residues. The V gene's germline CDR1 is SQVTM and CDR2 ANQGSEA. The V gene end was trimmed by 4 bases and the J gene end by 4 bases; junction bases not matched to a gene: 5. For the CDR3, the DNA is TGCAGCGTTGCGGGACAGGGATTTTACGAGCAGTACTTC. It is translated as CSVAGQGFYEQYF.